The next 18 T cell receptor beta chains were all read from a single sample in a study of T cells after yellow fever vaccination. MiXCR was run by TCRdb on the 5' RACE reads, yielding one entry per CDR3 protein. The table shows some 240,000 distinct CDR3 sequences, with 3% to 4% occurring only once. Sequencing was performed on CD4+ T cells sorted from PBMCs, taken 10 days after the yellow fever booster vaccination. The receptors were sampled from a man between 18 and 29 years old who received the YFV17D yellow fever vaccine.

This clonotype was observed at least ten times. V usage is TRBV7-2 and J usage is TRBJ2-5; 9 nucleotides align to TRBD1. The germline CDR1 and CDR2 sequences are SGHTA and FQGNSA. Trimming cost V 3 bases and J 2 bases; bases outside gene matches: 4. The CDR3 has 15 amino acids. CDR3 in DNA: TGTGCCAGCAGCTTCCAACAGGGGGCTCAAGAGACCCAGTACTTC. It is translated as CASSFQQGAQETQYF.

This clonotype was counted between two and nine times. The CDR3: CASSATSGAGANVLTF. CDR3 coding DNA: TGTGCCAGCAGCGCGACCAGCGGGGCTGGGGCCAACGTCCTGACTTTC. This sequence joins TRBV7-2 and TRBJ2-6, with TRBD2 matching over 7 bases. The CDR3 is made up of 16 amino acids. CDR1 and CDR2 (germline): SGHTA, FQGNSA. V was clipped by 5 bases and J by 2 bases; unmatched bases: 6.

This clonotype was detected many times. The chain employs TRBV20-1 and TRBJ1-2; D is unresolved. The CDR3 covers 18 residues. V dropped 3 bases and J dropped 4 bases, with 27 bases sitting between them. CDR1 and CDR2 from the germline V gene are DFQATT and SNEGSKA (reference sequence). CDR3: CSARVSLLIVPSGYGYTF. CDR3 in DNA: TGCAGTGCTAGGGTGTCCCTTCTCATTGTACCGTCGGGCTATGGCTACACCTTC.

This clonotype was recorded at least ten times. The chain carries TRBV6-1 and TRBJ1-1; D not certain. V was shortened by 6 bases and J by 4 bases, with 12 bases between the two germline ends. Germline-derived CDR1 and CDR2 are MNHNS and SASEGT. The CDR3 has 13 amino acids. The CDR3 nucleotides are TGTGCCAGCAGCCCCGGATGGAGCACTGAAGCTTTCTTT. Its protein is CASSPGWSTEAFF.

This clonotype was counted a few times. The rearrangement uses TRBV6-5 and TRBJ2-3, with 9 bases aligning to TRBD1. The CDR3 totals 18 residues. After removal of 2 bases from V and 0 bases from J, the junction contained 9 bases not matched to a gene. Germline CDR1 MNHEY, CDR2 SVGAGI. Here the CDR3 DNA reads TGTGCCAGCAGTTACCGAGGACAGGGGAAGATTAGCACAGATACGCAGTATTTT. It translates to CASSYRGQGKISTDTQYF.

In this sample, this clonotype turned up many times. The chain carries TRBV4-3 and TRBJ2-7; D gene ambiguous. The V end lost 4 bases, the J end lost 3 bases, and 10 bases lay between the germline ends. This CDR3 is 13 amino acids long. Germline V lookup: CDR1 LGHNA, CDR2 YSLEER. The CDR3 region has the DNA TGCGCCAGCAGCCTCGATTTGGGCTACGAGCAGTACTTC. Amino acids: CASSLDLGYEQYF.

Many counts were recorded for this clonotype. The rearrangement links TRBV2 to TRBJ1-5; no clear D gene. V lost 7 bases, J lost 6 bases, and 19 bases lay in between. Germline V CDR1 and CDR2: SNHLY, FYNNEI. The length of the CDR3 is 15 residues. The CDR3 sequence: CASTPDTPSGQPQHF. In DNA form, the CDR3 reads TGTGCCAGCACTCCAGACACCCCGTCAGGTCAGCCCCAGCATTTT.

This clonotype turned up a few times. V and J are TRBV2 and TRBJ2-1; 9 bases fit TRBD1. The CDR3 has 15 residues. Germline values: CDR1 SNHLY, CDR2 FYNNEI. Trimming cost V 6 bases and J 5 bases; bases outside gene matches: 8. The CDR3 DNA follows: TGTGCCAGCAGACCCCGGGACAGGGCACACAATGAGCAGTTCTTC. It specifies CASRPRDRAHNEQFF. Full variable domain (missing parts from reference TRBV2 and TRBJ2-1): EPEVTQTPSHQVTQMGQEVILRCVPISNHLYFYWYRQILGQKVEFLVSFYNNEISEKSEIFDDQFSVERPDGSNFTLKIRSTKLEDSAMYFCASRPRDRAHNEQFFGPGTRLTVL.

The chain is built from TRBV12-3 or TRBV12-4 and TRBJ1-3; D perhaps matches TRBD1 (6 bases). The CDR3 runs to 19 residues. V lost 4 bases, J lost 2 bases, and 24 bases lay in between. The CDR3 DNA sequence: TGTGCCAGCAGTTACGAAGGGGGGGCCATACTATACCCTGGAAACACCATATATTTT. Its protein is CASSYEGGAILYPGNTIYF.

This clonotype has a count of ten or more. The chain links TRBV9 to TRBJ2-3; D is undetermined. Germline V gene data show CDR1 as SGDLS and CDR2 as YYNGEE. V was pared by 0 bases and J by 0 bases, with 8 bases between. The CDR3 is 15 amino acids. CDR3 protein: CASSVVSASTDTQYF. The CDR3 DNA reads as TGTGCCAGCAGCGTAGTGTCAGCTAGCACAGATACGCAGTATTTT.

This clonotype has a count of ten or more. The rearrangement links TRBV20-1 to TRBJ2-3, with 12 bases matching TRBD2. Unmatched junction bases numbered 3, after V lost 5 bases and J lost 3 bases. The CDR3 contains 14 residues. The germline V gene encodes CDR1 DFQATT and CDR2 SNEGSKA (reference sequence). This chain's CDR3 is CSARLAGETDTQYF. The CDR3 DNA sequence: TGCAGTGCTCGACTAGCGGGGGAGACAGATACGCAGTATTTT.

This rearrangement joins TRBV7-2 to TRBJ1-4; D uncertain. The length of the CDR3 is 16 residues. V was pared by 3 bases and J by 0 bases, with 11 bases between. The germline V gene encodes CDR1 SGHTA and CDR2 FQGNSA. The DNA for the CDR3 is TGTGCCAGCAGCTTGGGTCCCTGGGCAACTAATGAAAAACTGTTTTTT. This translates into CASSLGPWATNEKLFF.

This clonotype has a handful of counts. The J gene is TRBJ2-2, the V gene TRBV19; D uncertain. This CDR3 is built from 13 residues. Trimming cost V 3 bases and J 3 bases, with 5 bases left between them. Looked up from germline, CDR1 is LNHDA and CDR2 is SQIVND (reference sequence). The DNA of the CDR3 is TGTGCCAGTAGTATCACCGACACCGGGGAGCTGTTTTTT. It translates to CASSITDTGELFF.

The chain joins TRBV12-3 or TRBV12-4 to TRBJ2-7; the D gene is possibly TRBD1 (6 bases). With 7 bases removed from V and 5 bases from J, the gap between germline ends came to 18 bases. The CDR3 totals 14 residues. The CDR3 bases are TGTGCCAGCACCTTAGGGGGTGGAGTGGACGAGCAGTACTTC. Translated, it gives CASTLGGGVDEQYF.

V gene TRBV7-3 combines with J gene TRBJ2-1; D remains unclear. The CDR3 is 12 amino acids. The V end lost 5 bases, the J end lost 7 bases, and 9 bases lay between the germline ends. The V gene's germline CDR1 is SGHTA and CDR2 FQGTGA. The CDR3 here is CASSLAMNEQFF. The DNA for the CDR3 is TGTGCCAGCAGCCTCGCGATGAATGAGCAGTTCTTC.

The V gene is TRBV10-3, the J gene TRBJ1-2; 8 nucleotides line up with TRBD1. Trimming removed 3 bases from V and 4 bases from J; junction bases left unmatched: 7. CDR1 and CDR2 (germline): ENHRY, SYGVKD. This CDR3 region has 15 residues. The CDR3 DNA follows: TGTGCCATCAGTGAATGGACAGGGAGTGTCTATGGCTACACCTTC. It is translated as CAISEWTGSVYGYTF.

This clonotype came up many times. In DNA form, the CDR3 reads TGCAGTGCTAGCGAAACCAGGGGTTTTGGAAACACCATATATTTT. Residues: CSASETRGFGNTIYF. The chain links TRBV20-1 to TRBJ1-3; D possibly corresponds to TRBD1 (6 bases). CDR3 length equals 15 residues. V dropped 3 bases and J dropped 3 bases, with 15 bases sitting between them. Looked up from germline, CDR1 is DFQATT and CDR2 is SNEGSKA (reference sequence).

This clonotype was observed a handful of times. As DNA, the CDR3 is TGCGCCAGCAGCTTGGGGGACAGGGGAAATTCACCCCTCCACTTT. Residues: CASSLGDRGNSPLHF. The chain is built from TRBV5-1 and TRBJ1-6; 10 nucleotides align to TRBD1. Per the germline V gene, CDR1 is SGHRS and CDR2 is YFSETQ. This CDR3 comprises 15 residues. The V and J ends lost 0 bases and 7 bases, in that order; junction bases with no gene match: 1.